These T cell receptor beta chains were read from a single sample in a study of beta chain features in type 1 diabetes. TCRdb's copy holds only in-frame clones and misses some; the assay was immunoSEQ multiplex PCR. The sample holds about 120,000 clones, 15% to 20% seen once. The specimen sequenced was central memory CD4+ T cells from blood. Receptors were obtained from a man between 25 and 39 years old with type 1 diabetes. Each CDR3 is given with its conserved first and last residue.

j_call v_call cdr3_length cdr3_aa
TRBJ2-3 TRBV5-1 12 CASSRETDTQYF
TRBJ2-6 TRBV14 14 CASSQVTGANVLTF
TRBJ1-1 TRBV29-1 13 CSGQGPRGTEAFF
TRBJ2-1 TRBV7-9 16 CASSLEVSSGYNEQFF
TRBJ2-3 TRBV5-1 13 CASLAGDTDTQYF
TRBJ1-1 TRBV11-1 14 CASSEGFLNTEAFF
TRBJ2-3 TRBV5-1 15 CASSLAGLQTDTQYF
TRBJ1-2 TRBV28 14 CASSLSGGLYGYTF
TRBJ1-2 TRBV19 18 CARSRRPIQGVGRYGYTF
TRBJ1-6 TRBV5-1 16 CASSWKTLESNSPLHF
TRBJ2-5 TRBV4-3 16 CASSQELAGGPETQYF
TRBJ2-6 TRBV2 15 CASRVQRVGANVLTF
TRBJ2-7 TRBV9 15 CASSPRLGAGYEQYF
TRBJ2-1 TRBV6-1 14 CASSEGSRLDEQFF
TRBJ2-5 TRBV7-2 13 CASSLGGWETQYF
TRBJ1-1 TRBV18 14 CASSPDGLNTEAFF
TRBJ1-3 TRBV7-2 14 CASSSRGSGNTIYF
TRBJ2-5 TRBV6-5 11 CASSYGQTQYF
TRBJ1-1 TRBV7-9 16 CASSLAGTYMNTEAFF
TRBJ2-1 TRBV2 12 CASSPRTTKLFF
TRBJ2-2 TRBV2 14 CASSGDSNTGELFF
TRBJ1-2 TRBV20-1 9 CSARVRYTF
TRBJ2-1 TRBV6-6 16 CASSRGLAGGQDEQFF
TRBJ2-3 TRBV28 11 CASIGQGTQYF
TRBJ2-2 TRBV4-3 16 CASSPLSTSVAGELFF
TRBJ1-6 TRBV6-5 15 CASRITGSNNSPLHF
TRBJ1-2 TRBV7-2 14 CASSSLDKGIAYTF
TRBJ1-4 TRBV28 16 CASSDSRQGTLEKLFF
TRBJ2-7 TRBV2 13 CASSESRSYEQYF
TRBJ2-1 TRBV30 12 CAWGQGYNEQFF
TRBJ1-2 TRBV4-3 17 CASSQDWANSINYGYTF
TRBJ2-7 TRBV14 14 CASSQGSSSYEQYF
TRBJ1-1 TRBV29-1 12 CSVGHKNTEAFF
TRBJ1-1 TRBV13 14 CASSLDGGDTEAFF
TRBJ2-3 TRBV29-1 14 CSVSSGGAGDTQYF
TRBJ2-1 TRBV29-1 11 CSAGQYNEQFF
TRBJ2-7 TRBV2 11 CASSGTGLQYF
TRBJ2-5 TRBV29-1 13 CSVDPGSGGTQYF
TRBJ2-5 TRBV29-1 14 CSVLRLAGVETQYF
TRBJ1-2 TRBV27 17 CASSLGFPGQRNYGYTF
TRBJ2-3 TRBV5-1 15 CASSLDGYLVDTQYF
TRBJ1-3 TRBV14 14 CASSRQYSGNTIYF
TRBJ2-7 TRBV18 15 CASSPPGQANYEQYF
TRBJ1-6 TRBV5-1 14 CASSSREVESPLHF